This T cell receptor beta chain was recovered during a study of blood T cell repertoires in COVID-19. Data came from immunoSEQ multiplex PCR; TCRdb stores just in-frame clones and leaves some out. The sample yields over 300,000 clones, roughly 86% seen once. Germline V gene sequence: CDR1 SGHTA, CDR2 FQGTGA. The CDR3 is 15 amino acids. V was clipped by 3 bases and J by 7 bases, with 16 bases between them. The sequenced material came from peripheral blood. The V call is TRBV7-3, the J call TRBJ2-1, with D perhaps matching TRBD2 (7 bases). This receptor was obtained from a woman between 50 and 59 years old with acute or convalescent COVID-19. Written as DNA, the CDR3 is TGTGCCAGCAGCTTTACGGGACACGGGGGGAATGAGCAGTTCTTC. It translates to CASSFTGHGGNEQFF.